This TCR beta chain derives from a study of cytotoxic CD8 clonotypes in ibrutinib-treated CLL. Produced via immunoSEQ multiplex PCR; TCRdb's table is partial and in-frame only. Of about 86,000 clones in the sample, around 83% are singletons; the top ten hold around 5.4%. J lost 0 bases, V lost 0 bases, and 9 bases had no gene match. The CDR3 is 18 residues long. The germline V gene encodes CDR1 SGDLS and CDR2 YYNGEE. Concerning this clone itself: Antigen specificity is unknown.

Study-wide results and limits: Age-matched healthy donor levels were exceeded by baseline clonality, which tracked circulating CD8+ T-cell counts. Progressing patients had sampling times that differed from those of sustained-remission patients.

This sequence originates from a human donor with chronic lymphocytic leukemia. The source material was PBMCs, sampled before ibrutinib treatment. The chain has TRBV9 and TRBJ2-3, with 8 bases fitting TRBD2. The CDR3 bases are TGTGCCAGCAGCGTAGGTCATGCGAGCGGGGGAAGCACAGATACGCAGTATTTT. Translation: CASSVGHASGGSTDTQYF.